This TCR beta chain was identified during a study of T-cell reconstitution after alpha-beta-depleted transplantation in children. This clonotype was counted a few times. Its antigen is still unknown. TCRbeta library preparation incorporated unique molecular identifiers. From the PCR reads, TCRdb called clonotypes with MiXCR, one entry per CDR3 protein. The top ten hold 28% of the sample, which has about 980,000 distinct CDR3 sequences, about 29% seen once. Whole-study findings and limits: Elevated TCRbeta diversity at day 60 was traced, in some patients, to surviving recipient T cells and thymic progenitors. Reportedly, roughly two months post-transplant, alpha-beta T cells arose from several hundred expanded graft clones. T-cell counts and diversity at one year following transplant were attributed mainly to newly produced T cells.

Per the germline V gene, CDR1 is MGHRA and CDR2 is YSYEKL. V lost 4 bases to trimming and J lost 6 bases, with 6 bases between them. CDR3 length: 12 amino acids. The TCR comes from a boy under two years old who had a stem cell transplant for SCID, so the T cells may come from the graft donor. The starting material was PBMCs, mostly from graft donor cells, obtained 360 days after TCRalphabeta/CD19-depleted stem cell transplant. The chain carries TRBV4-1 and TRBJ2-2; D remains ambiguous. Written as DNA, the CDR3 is TGCGCCAGCAGCCTCCTAGCCGGGGAGCTGTTTTTT. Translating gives CASSLLAGELFF.